The entry that follows covers one T cell receptor (beta chain) sequence. As yet, its antigen is unknown. The beta constant-region primer was an equimolar mix of two oligonucleotides covering TRBC1 and TRBC2. Ligated cDNA was amplified by four rounds of PCR with nested alpha and beta constant-region primers and SP2. From the UMI-ligation and nested PCR reads, TCRdb called clonotypes with MiXCR, one entry per CDR3 protein. The sample carries over 110,000 distinct CDR3 sequences, approximately 21% recorded once. This sample is part of a study of naive and memory T cell subsets. Points from the study as a whole: Naive repertoires, especially CD8, held a few larger clonotypes, possibly memory cells re-expressing CD45RA.

Per germline, CDR1 MGHRA and CDR2 YSYEKL. Trimming took 0 bases from V and 1 from J, leaving 7 bases between them. The CDR3 length is 14 residues. The sample was naive CD8+ T cells from blood. The chain links TRBV4-1 to TRBJ2-7; possible D gene TRBD2, 5 bases. The TCR comes from a human donor in good health. This CDR3 is CASSQERGSYEQYF. Written as DNA, the CDR3 is TGCGCCAGCAGCCAAGAACGGGGTTCCTACGAGCAGTACTTC.